This is a list of T cell receptor beta chains from one sample in a study of cytomegalovirus exposure and HLA in healthy donors. Method: immunoSEQ multiplex PCR; TCRdb's copy keeps in-frame clones and lacks some. Among 98,000 or so clones listed, over 60% were seen once. The specimen was PBMCs. The receptor source for this set is a female donor in good health and CMV-seronegative. Each CDR3 is given with its conserved first and last residue. A D gene is named only where the DNA matches it firmly. Clone sizes are given selectively: once, few, many, or a class where the clone is expanded.

J: TRBJ1-2; D: TRBD1; size: .; V: TRBV9; DNA: TGTGCCAGTGATTCCGGGACAGGGAGTTATGGCTACACCTTC; CDR3: CASDSGTGSYGYTF
J: TRBJ2-1; D: TRBD2; size: few; V: TRBV5-5; DNA: TGTGCCAGCAGCTTGGGGGCCGGACTAGCCTCACACAATGAGCAGTTCTTC; CDR3: CASSLGAGLASHNEQFF
J: TRBJ1-1; D: TRBD1; size: .; V: TRBV7-8; DNA: TGTGCCAGCAGCTTAAGGGGGCGGACTGAGGCTTTCTTT; CDR3: CASSLRGRTEAFF
J: TRBJ2-2; D: .; size: few; V: TRBV28; DNA: TGTGCCAGCAGTTCGACCGGTTACAGGCCCGGGGAGCTGTTTTTT; CDR3: CASSSTGYRPGELFF
J: TRBJ2-1; D: TRBD2; size: .; V: TRBV4-3; DNA: TGCGCCAGCAGCCAAGATCCGGGACTAGCGGTTTTTTACAATGAGCAGTTCTTC; CDR3: CASSQDPGLAVFYNEQFF
J: TRBJ2-1; D: TRBD1; size: .; V: TRBV2; DNA: TGTGCCAGCATACAGGGGGCGCTAAATGAGCAGTTCTTC; CDR3: CASIQGALNEQFF
J: TRBJ1-5; D: .; size: .; V: TRBV28; DNA: TGTGCCAGCAGCAAAACCGAACACAGGGATGTAAATCAGCCCCAGCATTTT; CDR3: CASSKTEHRDVNQPQHF
J: TRBJ2-5; D: .; size: .; V: TRBV11-1; DNA: TGTGCCAGCAGCTTAGTAGAGAGGGACCAGTACTTC; CDR3: CASSLVERDQYF
J: TRBJ2-7; D: .; size: .; V: TRBV7-9; DNA: TGTGCCAGCAGCTTAGCAGAGATGTTCTACGAGCAGTACTTC; CDR3: CASSLAEMFYEQYF
J: TRBJ1-2; D: .; size: .; V: TRBV15; DNA: TGTGCCACCAGCAGAGAAAGACCCGACAGAACCTATGGCTACACCTTC; CDR3: CATSRERPDRTYGYTF
J: TRBJ1-6; D: .; size: .; V: TRBV6-5; DNA: TGTGCCAGCAGTTACTTAGGAGGGATTAATTCACCCCTCCACTTT; CDR3: CASSYLGGINSPLHF
J: TRBJ1-3; D: .; size: .; V: TRBV27; DNA: TGTGCCAGCAGTTTTGGGCAGACTGGAAACACCATATATTTT; CDR3: CASSFGQTGNTIYF
J: TRBJ2-7; D: .; size: .; V: TRBV5-1; DNA: TGCGCCAGCAGCTTGAATGGCGGGACAGCCTACGAGCAGTACTTC; CDR3: CASSLNGGTAYEQYF
J: TRBJ1-1; D: TRBD1; size: .; V: TRBV2; DNA: TGTGCCAGCAGAAGGGACAGGGGGCCCGAAGCTTTCTTT; CDR3: CASRRDRGPEAFF
J: TRBJ2-7; D: TRBD2; size: once; V: TRBV4-3; DNA: TGCGCCAGCAGCCAAGATAACAGCGGGAACCCCTACGAGCAGTACTTC; CDR3: CASSQDNSGNPYEQYF
J: TRBJ2-7; D: TRBD1; size: many; V: TRBV29-1; DNA: TGCAGCGCTTTGACAGGGGACACCTACGAGCAGTACTTC; CDR3: CSALTGDTYEQYF
J: TRBJ1-3; D: .; size: few; V: TRBV9; DNA: TGTGCCAGCAGCGACATTGGAAACACCATATATTTT; CDR3: CASSDIGNTIYF
J: TRBJ1-1; D: TRBD1; size: .; V: TRBV18; DNA: TGTGCCAGCTCCCCCCAGGGGGGAGAGAACACTGAAGCTTTCTTT; CDR3: CASSPQGGENTEAFF
J: TRBJ2-1; D: .; size: once; V: TRBV9; DNA: TGTGCCAGCAGCGTAGCGGGAGCCCGTTCCTACAATGAGCAGTTCTTC; CDR3: CASSVAGARSYNEQFF
J: TRBJ2-3; D: TRBD2; size: .; V: TRBV19; DNA: TGTGCCAGTAGTATTCCGTCCTGGCGGGGGGATATAAGCACAGATACGCAGTATTTT; CDR3: CASSIPSWRGDISTDTQYF
J: TRBJ1-4; D: TRBD1; size: .; V: TRBV19; DNA: TGTGCCAGTAGTTCAGGACAGGGATTTAATGAAAAACTGTTTTTT; CDR3: CASSSGQGFNEKLFF
J: TRBJ2-1; D: .; size: .; V: TRBV19; DNA: TGTGCCACCATGGGGCGGAACCGAGGAAAGAATGAGCAGTTCTTC; CDR3: CATMGRNRGKNEQFF
J: TRBJ1-2; D: .; size: few; V: TRBV19; DNA: TGTGCCAGTAAGGAACAGGGATACGGCTACACCTTC; CDR3: CASKEQGYGYTF
J: TRBJ2-1; D: .; size: once; V: TRBV7-2; DNA: TGTGCCAGCACAAACCCACCCGGGAATGAGCAGTTCTTC; CDR3: CASTNPPGNEQFF
J: TRBJ2-1; D: TRBD2; size: .; V: TRBV4-3; DNA: TGCGCCAGCAGCCATGAACGAGTAGCGGGAGGGTCCTACAATGAGCAGTTCTTC; CDR3: CASSHERVAGGSYNEQFF
J: TRBJ2-4; D: TRBD2; size: .; V: TRBV19; DNA: TGTGCCAGTAGTCCTAGCGGGAGCATAGCCAAAAACATTCAGTACTTC; CDR3: CASSPSGSIAKNIQYF
J: TRBJ1-1; D: .; size: .; V: TRBV28; DNA: TGTGCCAGCAGTTTAAGCACGGGACAACCGAACACTGAAGCTTTCTTT; CDR3: CASSLSTGQPNTEAFF
J: TRBJ1-1; D: .; size: .; V: TRBV28; DNA: TGTGCCAGCAGCCCAGTACGGGGCACTGAAGCTTTCTTT; CDR3: CASSPVRGTEAFF
J: TRBJ2-5; D: TRBD1; size: .; V: TRBV28; DNA: TGTGCCAGCAGTTCCTCGGGACAGGGGGCAGAGACCCAGTACTTC; CDR3: CASSSSGQGAETQYF
J: TRBJ1-1; D: TRBD1; size: .; V: TRBV6-5; DNA: TGTGCCAGCAGTCAGACAGGGCGGGGGAACACTGAAGCTTTCTTT; CDR3: CASSQTGRGNTEAFF
J: TRBJ2-3; D: TRBD2; size: few; V: TRBV7-3; DNA: TGTGCCAGCAGCTTGACTAGCGCGCGTACAGATACGCAGTATTTT; CDR3: CASSLTSARTDTQYF
J: TRBJ1-1; D: .; size: .; V: TRBV7-9; DNA: TGTGCCAGTCCCCCGCCAGTAGCGAACACTGAAGCTTTCTTT; CDR3: CASPPPVANTEAFF
J: TRBJ1-2; D: TRBD1; size: .; V: TRBV27; DNA: TGTGCCAGCAGCCCGGGACAGAGTAACTATGGCTACACCTTC; CDR3: CASSPGQSNYGYTF
J: TRBJ2-7; D: TRBD2; size: .; V: TRBV5-1; DNA: TGCGCCAGCAGCTTGGAAGGGACTAGCGGGGGCCCCCCTTACGAGCAGTACTTC; CDR3: CASSLEGTSGGPPYEQYF
J: TRBJ1-3; D: .; size: .; V: TRBV27; DNA: TGTGCCAGCAGTTTTTCCGTGCAGGGCTCTGGAAACACCATATATTTT; CDR3: CASSFSVQGSGNTIYF
J: TRBJ2-1; D: TRBD2; size: .; V: TRBV5-4; DNA: TGTGCCAGCAGCTCCCTAGCGGGAGGCTACAATGAGCAGTTCTTC; CDR3: CASSSLAGGYNEQFF
J: TRBJ2-1; D: .; size: .; V: TRBV19; DNA: TGTGCCAGTAGTAAAAATGAGGGACAAAACAATGAGCAGTTCTTC; CDR3: CASSKNEGQNNEQFF
J: TRBJ1-2; D: TRBD1; size: .; V: TRBV7-9; DNA: TGTGCCAGCAGCCGAACAGGGGGCGCATTTTATGGCTACACCTTC; CDR3: CASSRTGGAFYGYTF
J: TRBJ2-2; D: TRBD1; size: .; V: TRBV2; DNA: TGTGCCAGCAAAAGACAGGGGACGTTCACCGGGGAGCTGTTTTTT; CDR3: CASKRQGTFTGELFF
J: TRBJ1-2; D: TRBD1; size: .; V: TRBV7-9; DNA: TGTGCCAGCAGCTTAGCTGCCGGGACAGGGGGCAACTATGGCTACACCTTC; CDR3: CASSLAAGTGGNYGYTF
J: TRBJ1-6; D: TRBD1; size: .; V: TRBV27; DNA: TGTGCCAGCAGTTTGTTCGACAGGGTTAATTCACCCCTCCACTTT; CDR3: CASSLFDRVNSPLHF
J: TRBJ1-5; D: .; size: .; V: TRBV2; DNA: TGTGCCAGCAACGGAGATAGCAATCAGCCCCAGCATTTT; CDR3: CASNGDSNQPQHF